A single sample is the source of the 18 T cell receptor beta chains below, sequenced in a study of spatial heterogeneity in lung cancer. The time point is: sample taken at primary tumor resection. What these receptors recognize is not known. TCRdb analysed the 5' RACE reads with MiXCR anew, one entry per CDR3 protein. The sample shows 2,500 to 3,500 distinct CDR3 sequences, 27% of them seen only once. Findings and caveats of the study: Counts of expanded intratumoral alpha and beta TCRs tracked tumor mutation counts.

This specimen consisted of lung tumor tissue, obtained at surgery. Source of these receptors: a female donor with early-stage non-small cell lung cancer.

This clonotype was counted only a few times. J is TRBJ2-7 and V is TRBV6-5, with TRBD2 identical over 13 bases. The CDR3 is made up of 14 amino acids. CDR1 and CDR2 from the germline V gene are MNHEY and SVGAGI. The V and J ends lost 5 bases and 7 bases, in that order; junction bases with no gene match: 5. CDR3 coding DNA: TGTGCCAGCAGTAAAGGACTAGCGGGAGTTGAGCAGTACTTC. Protein: CASSKGLAGVEQYF.

The V call is TRBV28, the J call TRBJ2-7, with 9 bases that match TRBD1. V lost 6 bases to trimming and J lost 0 bases; unmatched junction nucleotides: 9. The germline CDR1 and CDR2 sequences are MDHEN and SYDVKM. The CDR3 is 16 residues long. The CDR3 coding sequence is TGTGCCAGCAGCTCCCCCGGGACAGGGTTCTCCTACGAGCAGTACTTC. This sequence encodes CASSSPGTGFSYEQYF.

Only a few counts were recorded for this clonotype. The V gene is TRBV28, the J gene TRBJ2-7; 11 bases agree with TRBD2. Losses at the gene ends were 3 bases for V and 2 bases for J; bases not matched to a gene: 9. The CDR3 is 17 residues long. Germline V gene sequence: CDR1 MDHEN, CDR2 SYDVKM. CDR3 region: CASSFSQLAGAPYEQYF. The CDR3 nucleotides are TGTGCCAGCAGTTTCTCCCAACTAGCGGGAGCACCCTACGAGCAGTACTTC. Looking up the rest from reference TRBV28 and TRBJ2-7 gives the full variable domain: DVKVTQSSRYLVKRTGEKVFLECVQDMDHENMFWYRQDPGLGLRLIYFSYDVKMKEKGDIPEGYSVSREKKERFSLILESASTNQTSMYLCASSFSQLAGAPYEQYFGPGTRLTVT.

This clonotype is judged large. DNA of the CDR3: TGTGCCTGGAGTCTAGGACATCGCTACAATGAGCAGTTCTTC. The encoded protein is CAWSLGHRYNEQFF. This chain links TRBV30 with TRBJ2-1; tentatively, D is TRBD1 (5 bases). Germline-derived CDR1 and CDR2 are GTSNPN and SVGIG (reference sequence). CDR3 length equals 14 residues. Trimming took 2 bases from V and 3 from J, leaving 11 bases between them. Full variable domain (remainder filled in from reference TRBV30 and TRBJ2-1): SQTIHQWPATLVQPVGSPLSLECTVEGTSNPNLYWYRQAAGRGLQLLFYSVGIGQISSEVPQNLSASRPQDRQFILSSKKLLLSDSGFYLCAWSLGHRYNEQFFGPGTRLTVL.

This rearrangement joins TRBV6-2 or TRBV6-3 to TRBJ2-1; D not certain. Trimming took off 7 bases at V and 5 bases at J, with 18 bases between the two ends. In germline, CDR1 is MNHEY, CDR2 SVGEGT. The CDR3 runs to 15 residues. The CDR3 here is CASNPLLTAHNEQFF. CDR3 coding DNA: TGTGCCAGCAACCCCTTGTTAACGGCACACAATGAGCAGTTCTTC.

The chain uses TRBV28 and TRBJ2-5; TRBD2 aligns across 9 bases. CDR3 length: 20 residues. With V trimmed by 4 bases and J by 1 base, 19 bases remained unmatched. The germline V gene encodes CDR1 MDHEN and CDR2 SYDVKM. CDR3 sequence reads: CASSSRGTDAASGIQETQYF. The CDR3 coding sequence is TGTGCCAGCAGTTCGAGGGGGACAGATGCGGCTAGCGGGATCCAAGAGACCCAGTACTTC.

Only a few counts were recorded for this clonotype. The V gene is TRBV7-3, the J gene TRBJ2-6; no reliable D call. Per germline, CDR1 SGHTA and CDR2 FQGTGA. Trimming cost V 5 bases and J 0 bases, with 8 bases left between them. The length of the CDR3 is 15 residues. CDR3: CASSIQISGANVLTF. The CDR3 nucleotides read TGTGCCAGCAGCATCCAGATCTCTGGGGCCAACGTCCTGACTTTC.

By its share, this clonotype is large. The chain joins TRBV19 to TRBJ1-2; a possible D gene is TRBD1 (6 bases). The germline gives CDR1 LNHDA, CDR2 SQIVND (reference sequence). With 4 bases removed from V and 2 bases from J, the gap between germline ends came to 20 bases. The length of the CDR3 is 17 residues. CDR3 in amino acids: CASSTHRAPLGNYGYTF. In DNA, the CDR3 is TGTGCCAGTAGTACCCACAGGGCGCCACTCGGGAACTATGGCTACACCTTC.

This clonotype was counted ten times or more. The chain links TRBV7-6 to TRBJ2-7, with 10 bases matching TRBD1. CDR1 is SGHVS, CDR2 FNYEAQ, per germline. V shed 6 bases and J 6 bases; nucleotides not matched to a gene: 8. CDR3 length: 14 amino acids. The CDR3 DNA is TGTGCCAGCAGTCCACGGGACAGGGGTAGCGAGCAGTACTTC. Its protein product is CASSPRDRGSEQYF.

The chain is built from TRBV19 and TRBJ2-1, with D perhaps matching TRBD1 (5 bases). V shed 3 bases and J shed 4 bases, with 13 bases lying between them. The CDR3 extends over 15 amino acids. The germline V gene encodes CDR1 LNHDA and CDR2 SQIVND (reference sequence). CDR3 sequence: CASSMGQSGYNEQFF. As DNA, the CDR3 is TGTGCCAGTAGTATGGGGCAGTCCGGTTACAATGAGCAGTTCTTC.

J is TRBJ2-1 and V is TRBV7-3, with D perhaps matching TRBD2 (6 bases). Germline V gives CDR1 SGHTA, CDR2 FQGTGA. The V and J ends lost 4 bases and 9 bases respectively, with 16 bases between them. This CDR3 comprises 14 residues. CDR3 coding DNA: TGTGCCAGCAGCTCTAGCGTGAGGGCCGGTGAGCAGTTCTTC. It codes for CASSSSVRAGEQFF.

There are many counts of this clonotype. The J gene is TRBJ1-5, the V gene TRBV28; D is perhaps TRBD1 (5 bases). With 8 bases removed from V and 3 bases from J, the gap between germline ends came to 20 bases. The germline CDR1 and CDR2 sequences are MDHEN and SYDVKM. The CDR3 is 16 residues long. The CDR3 reads CASPQSRGESNQPQHF. In DNA form, the CDR3 reads TGTGCCAGCCCCCAATCACGGGGGGAGTCCAATCAGCCCCAGCATTTT.

With respect to this clonotype: The CDR3 end shows no conserved phenylalanine or tryptophan, and so a read error is likely. This sequence joins TRBV30 and TRBJ1-4; 7 bases are a match to TRBD1. J was trimmed by 7 bases and V by 3 bases; bases with no gene match: 5. Germline loops: CDR1 GTSNPN, CDR2 SVGIG (reference sequence). CDR3 length: 13 amino acids. CDR3 residues: CAWRVRGTEKLFI. CDR3 coding DNA: TGTGCCTGGAGGGTCAGGGGGACTGAAAAACTGTTTATT.

The genes are TRBV29-1 and TRBJ2-2, with TRBD2 identical over 7 bases. J gave up 6 bases and V 7 bases, and 8 bases lay outside the gene matches. The CDR3 is 13 amino acids. Germline CDR1 reads SQVTM; CDR2 reads ANQGSEA. Here the CDR3 DNA reads TGCAGCGCCCGAAGCGGGGTCCCCGGGGAGCTGTTTTTT. This translates into CSARSGVPGELFF.

This clonotype has more than one count but fewer than ten. The CDR3 DNA reads as TGTGCCAGCAGCCCGCGGACAGTGAGCTCCTACGAGCAGTACTTC. It translates to CASSPRTVSSYEQYF. The chain links TRBV14 to TRBJ2-7; D may be TRBD1 (6 bases). The V gene's germline CDR1 is SGHDN and CDR2 FVKESK. This CDR3 contains 15 residues. Trimming took 4 bases from V and 0 from J, leaving 13 bases between them.

The V gene is TRBV10-3, the J gene TRBJ2-1; 7 bases fit TRBD2. Trimming at V came to 10 bases and at J to 5 bases, leaving 11 bases not matched to a gene. This CDR3 has 14 residues. Germline V gives CDR1 ENHRY, CDR2 SYGVKD. The CDR3, as DNA: TGTGCCACCGGCCCGGGGGGTCTGGACAATGAGCAGTTCTTC. The encoded protein is CATGPGGLDNEQFF.

This clonotype occurred a few times. V usage is TRBV12-3 or TRBV12-4 and J usage is TRBJ1-2, with TRBD1 as a possible D gene (5 bases). The CDR3 has 17 amino acids. V was cut by 4 bases and J by 2 bases, with 20 bases left in between. CDR3 sequence reads: CASSSGTRPRGNYGYTF. In DNA form, the CDR3 reads TGTGCCAGCAGTTCCGGGACTCGCCCGAGGGGAAACTATGGCTACACCTTC.

This clonotype has only a few counts. The chain employs TRBV7-8 and TRBJ2-3; tentatively, D is TRBD1 or TRBD2 (5 bases each). There are 13 residues in the CDR3. Germline V gene lookup returns CDR1 SGHVS and CDR2 FQNEAQ. V gave up 5 bases and J gave up 2 bases, with 8 bases separating them. CDR3 region: CASSPGHTDTQYF. The DNA for the CDR3 is TGTGCCAGCAGCCCGGGGCACACAGATACGCAGTATTTT. Filled out from reference TRBV7-8 and TRBJ2-3, the complete variable domain reads GAGVSQSPRYKVAKRGQDVALRCDPISGHVSLFWYQQALGQGPEFLTYFQNEAQLDKSGLPSDRFFAERPEGSVSTLKIQRTQQEDSAVYLCASSPGHTDTQYFGPGTRLTVL.